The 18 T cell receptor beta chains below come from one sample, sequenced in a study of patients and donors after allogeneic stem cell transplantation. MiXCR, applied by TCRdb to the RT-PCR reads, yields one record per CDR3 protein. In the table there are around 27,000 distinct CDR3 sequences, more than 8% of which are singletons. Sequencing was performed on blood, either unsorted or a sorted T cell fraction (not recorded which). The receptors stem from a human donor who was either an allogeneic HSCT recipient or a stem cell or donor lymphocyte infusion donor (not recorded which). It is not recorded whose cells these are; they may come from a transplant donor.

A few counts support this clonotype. Here the CDR3 reads CASKLAGESYEQYF. DNA for the CDR3: TGTGCCAGCAAGCTTGCGGGAGAGTCCTACGAGCAGTACTTC. The rearrangement joins TRBV2 to TRBJ2-7, with 7 positions matching TRBD2. Germline V gene lookup returns CDR1 SNHLY and CDR2 FYNNEI. The junction had 7 bases not matched to a gene; V was cut back by 7 bases and J by 1 base. CDR3 size: 14 residues.

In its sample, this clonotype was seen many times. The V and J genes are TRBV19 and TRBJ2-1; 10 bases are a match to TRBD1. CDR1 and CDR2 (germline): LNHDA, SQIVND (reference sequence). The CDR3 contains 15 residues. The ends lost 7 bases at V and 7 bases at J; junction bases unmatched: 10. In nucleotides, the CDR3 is TGTGCCAGTATTAAAACCGGGACAGGGGCGAATGAGCAGTTCTTC. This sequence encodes CASIKTGTGANEQFF.

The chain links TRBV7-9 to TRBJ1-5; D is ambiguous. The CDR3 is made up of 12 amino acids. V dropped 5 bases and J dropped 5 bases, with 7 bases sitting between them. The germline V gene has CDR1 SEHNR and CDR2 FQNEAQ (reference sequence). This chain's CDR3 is CASSREDQPQHF. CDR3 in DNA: TGTGCCAGCAGCCGGGAGGATCAGCCCCAGCATTTT.

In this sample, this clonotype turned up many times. The CDR3 reads CASSKIGTGQGGAFF. For the CDR3, the DNA is TGTGCCAGCAGTAAAATTGGGACAGGTCAAGGAGGAGCTTTCTTT. The V call is TRBV6-1, the J call TRBJ1-1; 8 bases agree with TRBD1. V trimming: 5 bases; J trimming: 10 bases; junction bases outside the gene matches: 15. CDR1 is MNHNS, CDR2 SASEGT, per germline. The CDR3 covers 15 residues.

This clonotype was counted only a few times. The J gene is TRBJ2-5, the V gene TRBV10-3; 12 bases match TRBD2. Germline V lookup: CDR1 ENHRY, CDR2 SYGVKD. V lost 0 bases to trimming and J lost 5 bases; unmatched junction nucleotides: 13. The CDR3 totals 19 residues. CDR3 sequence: CAISESRRLAGDGLETQYF. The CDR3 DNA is TGTGCCATCAGTGAGTCGAGGAGACTAGCGGGAGACGGTTTGGAGACCCAGTACTTC.

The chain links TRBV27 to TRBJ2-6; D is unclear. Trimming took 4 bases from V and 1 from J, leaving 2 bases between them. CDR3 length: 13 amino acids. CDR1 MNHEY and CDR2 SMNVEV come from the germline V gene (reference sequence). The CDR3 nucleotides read TGTGCCAGCAGTTCATCTGGGGCCAACGTCCTGACTTTC. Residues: CASSSSGANVLTF.

Here the CDR3 DNA reads TGTGCCAGCAGTCCCCCCAGGGGGGCGGGCAATCAGCCCCAGCATTTT. This gives the protein CASSPPRGAGNQPQHF. V gene TRBV28 combines with J gene TRBJ1-5; 7 bases are shared with TRBD1. Germline CDR1 is MDHEN and CDR2 is SYDVKM. V shed 5 bases and J 2 bases; nucleotides not matched to a gene: 9. The CDR3 has 16 amino acids.

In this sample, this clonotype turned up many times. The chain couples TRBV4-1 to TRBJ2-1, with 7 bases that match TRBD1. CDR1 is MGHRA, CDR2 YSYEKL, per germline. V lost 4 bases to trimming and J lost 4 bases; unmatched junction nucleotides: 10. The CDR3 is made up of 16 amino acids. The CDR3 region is CASSRPTGTAYNEQFF. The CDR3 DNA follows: TGCGCCAGCAGCCGCCCCACCGGGACAGCATACAATGAGCAGTTCTTC.

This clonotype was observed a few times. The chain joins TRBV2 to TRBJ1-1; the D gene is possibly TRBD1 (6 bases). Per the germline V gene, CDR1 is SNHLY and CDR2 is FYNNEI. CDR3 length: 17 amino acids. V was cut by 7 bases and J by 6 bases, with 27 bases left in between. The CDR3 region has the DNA TGTGCCAGCACCCCCATGGGGGCGTTCGCCCAGGTCGCTGAAGCTTTCTTT. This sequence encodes CASTPMGAFAQVAEAFF. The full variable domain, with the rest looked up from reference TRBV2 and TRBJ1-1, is EPEVTQTPSHQVTQMGQEVILRCVPISNHLYFYWYRQILGQKVEFLVSFYNNEISEKSEIFDDQFSVERPDGSNFTLKIRSTKLEDSAMYFCASTPMGAFAQVAEAFFGQGTRLTVV.

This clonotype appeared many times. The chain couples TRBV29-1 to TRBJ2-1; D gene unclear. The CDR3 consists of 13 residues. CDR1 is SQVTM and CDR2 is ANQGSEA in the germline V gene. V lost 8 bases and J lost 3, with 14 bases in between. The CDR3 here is CSSNPDGYNEQFF. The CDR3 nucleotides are TGCAGCTCTAATCCGGACGGCTACAATGAGCAGTTCTTC.

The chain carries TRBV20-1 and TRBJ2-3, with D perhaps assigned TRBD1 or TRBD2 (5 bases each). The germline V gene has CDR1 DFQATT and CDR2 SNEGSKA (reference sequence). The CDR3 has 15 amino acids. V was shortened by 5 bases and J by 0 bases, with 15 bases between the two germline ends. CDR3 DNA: TGCAGTGCTCCGAGGGGCGGAGCTAGCACAGATACGCAGTATTTT. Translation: CSAPRGGASTDTQYF.

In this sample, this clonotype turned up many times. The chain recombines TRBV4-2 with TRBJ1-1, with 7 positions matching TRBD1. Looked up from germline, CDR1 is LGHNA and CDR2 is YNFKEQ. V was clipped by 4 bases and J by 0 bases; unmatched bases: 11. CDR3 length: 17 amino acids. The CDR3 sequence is CASSPAPGQRMNTEAFF. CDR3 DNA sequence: TGTGCCAGCAGCCCCGCCCCGGGACAGCGGATGAACACTGAAGCTTTCTTT.

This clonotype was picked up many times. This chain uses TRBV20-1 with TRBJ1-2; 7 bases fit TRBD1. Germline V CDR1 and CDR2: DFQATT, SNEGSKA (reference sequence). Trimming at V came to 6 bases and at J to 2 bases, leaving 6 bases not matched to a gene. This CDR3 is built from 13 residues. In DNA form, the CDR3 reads TGCAGTGCAAACCCGGACAGGAACTATGGCTACACCTTC. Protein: CSANPDRNYGYTF.

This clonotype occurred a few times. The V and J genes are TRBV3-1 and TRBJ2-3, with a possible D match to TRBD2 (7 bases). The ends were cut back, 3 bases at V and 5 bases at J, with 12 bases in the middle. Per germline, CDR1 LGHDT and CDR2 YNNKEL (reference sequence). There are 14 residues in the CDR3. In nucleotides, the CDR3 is TGTGCCAGCAGCCAGGGCGGGGGCTTAGATACGCAGTATTTT. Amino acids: CASSQGGGLDTQYF.

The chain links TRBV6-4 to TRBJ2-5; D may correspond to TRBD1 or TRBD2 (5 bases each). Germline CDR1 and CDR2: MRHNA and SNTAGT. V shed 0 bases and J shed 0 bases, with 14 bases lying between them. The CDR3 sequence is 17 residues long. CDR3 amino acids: CASSDSIEGINQETQYF. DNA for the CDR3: TGTGCCAGCAGTGACTCGATCGAGGGGATCAACCAAGAGACCCAGTACTTC.

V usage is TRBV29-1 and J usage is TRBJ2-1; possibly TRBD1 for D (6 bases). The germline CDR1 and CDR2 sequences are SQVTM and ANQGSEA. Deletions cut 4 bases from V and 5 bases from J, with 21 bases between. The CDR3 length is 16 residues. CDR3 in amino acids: CSVGLRGRGEDNEQFF. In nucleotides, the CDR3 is TGCAGCGTTGGGCTCAGGGGAAGAGGTGAAGACAATGAGCAGTTCTTC.

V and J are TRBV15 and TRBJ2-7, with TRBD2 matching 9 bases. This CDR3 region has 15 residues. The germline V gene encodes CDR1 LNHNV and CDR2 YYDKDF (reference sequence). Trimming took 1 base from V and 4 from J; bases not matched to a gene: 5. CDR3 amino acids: CATSRGREGLYEQYF. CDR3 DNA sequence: TGTGCCACCAGCAGAGGGCGGGAGGGCCTTTACGAGCAGTACTTC.

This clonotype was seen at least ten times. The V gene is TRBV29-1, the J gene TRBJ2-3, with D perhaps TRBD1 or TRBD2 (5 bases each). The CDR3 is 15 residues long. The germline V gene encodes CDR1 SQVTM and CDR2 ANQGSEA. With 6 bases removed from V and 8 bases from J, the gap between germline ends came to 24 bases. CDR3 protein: CSVGSRSLRGATQYF. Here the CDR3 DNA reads TGCAGCGTCGGGTCTCGGTCGTTAAGAGGGGCTACGCAGTATTTT.